The rows below give T cell receptor beta chains drawn from one sample of a study of cytomegalovirus exposure and HLA in healthy donors. Generated by immunoSEQ multiplex PCR, the TCRdb table keeps only in-frame clones and is missing some. The data contain roughly 100,000 clones, about 80% of them singletons. The specimen was PBMCs. The receptors shown here come from a man aged 40-55 years in good health and CMV-seropositive. Both conserved end residues are part of each CDR3. The order of the fields is CDR3 length, J gene, D gene, V gene, clone size, CDR3 protein, CDR3 DNA. D genes are given only for firm matches. A row's size may be missing; if present it is once, few, many or a size class.

cdr3_length: 15; j_call: TRBJ2-7; d_call: TRBD1; v_call: TRBV7-2; clone_size: -; cdr3_aa: CASSLSPGTGAEQYF; cdr3_nt: TGTGCCAGCAGCCTCAGTCCCGGGACAGGGGCCGAGCAGTACTTC
cdr3_length: 13; j_call: TRBJ2-1; d_call: -; v_call: TRBV9; clone_size: -; cdr3_aa: CASSGTSNNEQFF; cdr3_nt: TGTGCCAGCAGCGGGACTTCCAACAATGAGCAGTTCTTC
cdr3_length: 13; j_call: TRBJ1-5; d_call: TRBD1; v_call: TRBV13; clone_size: -; cdr3_aa: CASSSRQGEPQHF; cdr3_nt: TGTGCCAGCAGCTCCAGACAGGGTGAGCCCCAGCATTTT
cdr3_length: 15; j_call: TRBJ1-6; d_call: TRBD1; v_call: TRBV6-5; clone_size: -; cdr3_aa: CASSGGQGNNSPLHF; cdr3_nt: TGTGCCAGCAGTGGGGGACAGGGAAATAATTCACCCCTCCACTTT
cdr3_length: 13; j_call: TRBJ2-1; d_call: TRBD2; v_call: TRBV19; clone_size: -; cdr3_aa: CASTSTSIGEQFF; cdr3_nt: TGTGCCAGTACCTCGACTAGCATCGGTGAGCAGTTCTTC
cdr3_length: 14; j_call: TRBJ1-2; d_call: -; v_call: TRBV28; clone_size: -; cdr3_aa: CASSFNMEAYGYTF; cdr3_nt: TGTGCCAGCAGTTTTAACATGGAAGCGTATGGCTACACCTTC
cdr3_length: 13; j_call: TRBJ1-2; d_call: TRBD1; v_call: TRBV27; clone_size: -; cdr3_aa: CASSSTGGGGYTF; cdr3_nt: TGTGCCAGCAGTTCCACAGGGGGCGGTGGCTACACCTTC
cdr3_length: 16; j_call: TRBJ1-6; d_call: -; v_call: TRBV5-6; clone_size: -; cdr3_aa: CASSFRLTPDNSPLHF; cdr3_nt: TGTGCCAGCAGCTTTCGACTTACTCCTGATAATTCACCCCTCCACTTT
cdr3_length: 13; j_call: TRBJ1-4; d_call: -; v_call: TRBV7-2; clone_size: -; cdr3_aa: CASSRGVNEKLFF; cdr3_nt: TGTGCCAGCAGCCGGGGGGTAAATGAAAAACTGTTTTTT
cdr3_length: 13; j_call: TRBJ2-1; d_call: TRBD1; v_call: TRBV5-6; clone_size: -; cdr3_aa: CASSLLDRGISFF; cdr3_nt: TGTGCCAGCAGCTTGTTGGACAGGGGGATATCGTTCTTC
cdr3_length: 17; j_call: TRBJ2-6; d_call: -; v_call: TRBV19; clone_size: few; cdr3_aa: CASSILGVISGANVLTF; cdr3_nt: TGTGCCAGTAGTATTCTGGGCGTAATCTCTGGGGCCAACGTCCTGACTTTC
cdr3_length: 14; j_call: TRBJ2-3; d_call: -; v_call: TRBV5-1; clone_size: -; cdr3_aa: CASSRGSSTDTQYF; cdr3_nt: TGCGCCAGCAGTCGGGGGTCTAGCACAGATACGCAGTATTTT
cdr3_length: 17; j_call: TRBJ1-1; d_call: -; v_call: TRBV7-9; clone_size: -; cdr3_aa: CASGNRAGGMRVTEAFF; cdr3_nt: TGTGCCAGCGGAAATCGAGCGGGGGGGATGAGAGTCACTGAAGCTTTCTTT
cdr3_length: 16; j_call: TRBJ2-3; d_call: TRBD1; v_call: TRBV6-1; clone_size: -; cdr3_aa: CASSEVGTGGTDTQYF; cdr3_nt: TGTGCCAGCAGTGAAGTCGGGACAGGGGGCACAGATACGCAGTATTTT
cdr3_length: 12; j_call: TRBJ2-5; d_call: -; v_call: TRBV9; clone_size: -; cdr3_aa: CASSPNQETQYF; cdr3_nt: TGTGCCAGCAGCCCAAACCAAGAGACCCAGTACTTC
cdr3_length: 15; j_call: TRBJ2-3; d_call: -; v_call: TRBV9; clone_size: few; cdr3_aa: CASSVGLARADTQYF; cdr3_nt: TGTGCCAGCAGCGTCGGACTTGCGAGGGCAGATACGCAGTATTTT
cdr3_length: 14; j_call: TRBJ2-7; d_call: TRBD2; v_call: TRBV5-6; clone_size: -; cdr3_aa: CASSPRWREGEQYF; cdr3_nt: TGTGCCAGCAGCCCTCGATGGAGGGAGGGCGAGCAGTACTTC
cdr3_length: 13; j_call: TRBJ2-7; d_call: -; v_call: TRBV5-4; clone_size: -; cdr3_aa: CASSPSGTYEQYF; cdr3_nt: TGTGCCAGCAGCCCCTCGGGTACCTACGAGCAGTACTTC
cdr3_length: 15; j_call: TRBJ2-7; d_call: TRBD2; v_call: TRBV9; clone_size: -; cdr3_aa: CASSVDGGGTYEQYF; cdr3_nt: TGTGCCAGCAGCGTAGATGGCGGGGGGACCTACGAGCAGTACTTC
cdr3_length: 13; j_call: TRBJ2-2; d_call: TRBD1; v_call: TRBV7-3; clone_size: -; cdr3_aa: CASSRQGTGELFF; cdr3_nt: TGTGCCAGCAGCCGACAGGGGACCGGGGAGCTGTTTTTT
cdr3_length: 12; j_call: TRBJ1-4; d_call: -; v_call: TRBV7-9; clone_size: -; cdr3_aa: CASSPEAEKLFF; cdr3_nt: TGTGCCAGCAGTCCCGAGGCCGAAAAACTGTTTTTT
cdr3_length: 14; j_call: TRBJ1-2; d_call: -; v_call: TRBV5-1; clone_size: -; cdr3_aa: CASSLSPGNYGYTF; cdr3_nt: TGCGCCAGCAGCTTGTCCCCGGGGAACTATGGCTACACCTTC
cdr3_length: 12; j_call: TRBJ2-7; d_call: -; v_call: TRBV11-2; clone_size: few; cdr3_aa: CASSLTRYEQYF; cdr3_nt: TGTGCCAGCAGCTTGACACGGTACGAGCAGTACTTC
cdr3_length: 14; j_call: TRBJ2-3; d_call: TRBD2; v_call: TRBV19; clone_size: once; cdr3_aa: CASKSGRASDTQYF; cdr3_nt: TGTGCCAGTAAAAGCGGGAGGGCATCAGATACGCAGTATTTT
cdr3_length: 12; j_call: TRBJ2-7; d_call: -; v_call: TRBV5-1; clone_size: -; cdr3_aa: CASSILPYEQYF; cdr3_nt: TGCGCCAGCAGCATCCTACCCTACGAGCAGTACTTC
cdr3_length: 13; j_call: TRBJ2-1; d_call: -; v_call: TRBV5-6; clone_size: -; cdr3_aa: CASSLGTLNEQFF; cdr3_nt: TGTGCCAGCAGCCTGGGGACACTTAATGAGCAGTTCTTC
cdr3_length: 15; j_call: TRBJ2-7; d_call: -; v_call: TRBV5-6; clone_size: -; cdr3_aa: CASSPLRVGTYEQYF; cdr3_nt: TGTGCCAGCAGCCCATTGAGGGTCGGTACCTACGAGCAGTACTTC
cdr3_length: 16; j_call: TRBJ2-2; d_call: TRBD2; v_call: TRBV5-4; clone_size: -; cdr3_aa: CASSSRKRGDTGELFF; cdr3_nt: TGTGCCAGCAGCAGCCGGAAGCGGGGGGACACCGGGGAGCTGTTTTTT
cdr3_length: 14; j_call: TRBJ2-1; d_call: -; v_call: TRBV5-1; clone_size: -; cdr3_aa: CASSLGQVGDEQFF; cdr3_nt: TGCGCCAGCAGCTTGGGACAGGTGGGGGATGAGCAGTTCTTC
cdr3_length: 13; j_call: TRBJ1-5; d_call: -; v_call: TRBV2; clone_size: -; cdr3_aa: CASSVTFNQPQHF; cdr3_nt: TGTGCCAGCAGTGTAACATTTAATCAGCCCCAGCATTTT
cdr3_length: 15; j_call: TRBJ2-7; d_call: TRBD2; v_call: TRBV6-5; clone_size: -; cdr3_aa: CASSSPTSGSYEQYF; cdr3_nt: TGTGCCAGCAGTTCTCCGACTAGCGGGAGTTACGAGCAGTACTTC
cdr3_length: 14; j_call: TRBJ1-3; d_call: TRBD1; v_call: TRBV7-2; clone_size: -; cdr3_aa: CASGGRGLFDTIYF; cdr3_nt: TGTGCCAGTGGGGGCAGGGGGTTGTTCGACACCATATATTTT
cdr3_length: 15; j_call: TRBJ2-7; d_call: TRBD1; v_call: TRBV27; clone_size: few; cdr3_aa: CASSPRDRGPYEQYF; cdr3_nt: TGTGCCAGCAGCCCCCGGGACAGGGGGCCCTACGAGCAGTACTTC
cdr3_length: 13; j_call: TRBJ2-7; d_call: -; v_call: TRBV5-1; clone_size: -; cdr3_aa: CASTPTSRIEQYF; cdr3_nt: TGCGCCAGCACACCCACTAGCAGGATCGAGCAGTACTTC
cdr3_length: 16; j_call: TRBJ2-3; d_call: TRBD2; v_call: TRBV25-1; clone_size: -; cdr3_aa: CASSDFKREGPDTQYF; cdr3_nt: TGTGCCAGCAGTGATTTTAAGCGGGAGGGCCCGGATACGCAGTATTTT
cdr3_length: 13; j_call: TRBJ2-1; d_call: -; v_call: TRBV6-5; clone_size: -; cdr3_aa: CASSYLQPGEQFF; cdr3_nt: TGTGCCAGCAGTTACCTCCAACCGGGTGAGCAGTTCTTC
cdr3_length: 14; j_call: TRBJ2-5; d_call: TRBD2; v_call: TRBV9; clone_size: -; cdr3_aa: CASSGGLPQETQYF; cdr3_nt: TGTGCCAGCAGCGGGGGACTACCCCAAGAGACCCAGTACTTC
cdr3_length: 15; j_call: TRBJ1-4; d_call: TRBD1; v_call: TRBV6-1; clone_size: few; cdr3_aa: CAITTGTGMVQKLFF; cdr3_nt: TGTGCCATTACCACCGGGACAGGGATGGTGCAAAAACTGTTTTTT
cdr3_length: 11; j_call: TRBJ2-7; d_call: -; v_call: TRBV28; clone_size: -; cdr3_aa: CASSYEGEEYF; cdr3_nt: TGTGCCAGCAGTTACGAGGGCGAAGAGTACTTC
cdr3_length: 16; j_call: TRBJ2-5; d_call: -; v_call: TRBV7-2; clone_size: -; cdr3_aa: CASSGYGGSGAETQYF; cdr3_nt: TGTGCCAGCAGCGGTTATGGGGGGAGTGGGGCGGAGACCCAGTACTTC
cdr3_length: 16; j_call: TRBJ1-5; d_call: TRBD1; v_call: TRBV16; clone_size: few; cdr3_aa: CASSQGTGVRNQPQHF; cdr3_nt: TGTGCCAGCAGCCAAGGGACAGGGGTACGAAATCAGCCCCAGCATTTT